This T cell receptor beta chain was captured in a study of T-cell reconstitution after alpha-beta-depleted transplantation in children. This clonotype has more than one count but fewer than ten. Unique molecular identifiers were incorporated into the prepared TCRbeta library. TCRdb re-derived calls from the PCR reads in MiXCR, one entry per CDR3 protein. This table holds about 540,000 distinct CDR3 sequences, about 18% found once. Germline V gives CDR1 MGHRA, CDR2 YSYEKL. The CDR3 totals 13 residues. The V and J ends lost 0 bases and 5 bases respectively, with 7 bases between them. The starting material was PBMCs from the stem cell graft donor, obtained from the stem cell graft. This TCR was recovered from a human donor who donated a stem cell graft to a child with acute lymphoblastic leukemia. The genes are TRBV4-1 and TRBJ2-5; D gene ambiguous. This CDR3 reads CASSQDNWETQYF. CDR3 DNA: TGCGCCAGCAGCCAAGATAACTGGGAGACCCAGTACTTC.